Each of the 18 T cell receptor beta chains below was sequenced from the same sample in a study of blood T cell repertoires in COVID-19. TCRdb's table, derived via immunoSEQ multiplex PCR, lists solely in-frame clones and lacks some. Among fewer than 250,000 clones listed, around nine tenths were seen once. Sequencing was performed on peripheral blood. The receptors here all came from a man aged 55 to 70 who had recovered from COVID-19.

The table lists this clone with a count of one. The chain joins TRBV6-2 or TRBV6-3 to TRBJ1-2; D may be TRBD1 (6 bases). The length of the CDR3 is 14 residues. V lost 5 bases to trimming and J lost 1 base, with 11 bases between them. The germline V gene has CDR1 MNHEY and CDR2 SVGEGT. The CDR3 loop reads CASSTPQGNYGYTF. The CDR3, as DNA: TGTGCCAGCAGTACCCCACAGGGTAACTATGGCTACACCTTC.

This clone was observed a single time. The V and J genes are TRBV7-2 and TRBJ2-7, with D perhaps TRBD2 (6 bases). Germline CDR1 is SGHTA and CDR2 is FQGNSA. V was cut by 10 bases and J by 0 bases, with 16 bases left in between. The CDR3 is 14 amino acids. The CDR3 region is CATGVAASSYEQYF. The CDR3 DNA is TGTGCCACCGGGGTAGCGGCCAGCTCCTACGAGCAGTACTTC.

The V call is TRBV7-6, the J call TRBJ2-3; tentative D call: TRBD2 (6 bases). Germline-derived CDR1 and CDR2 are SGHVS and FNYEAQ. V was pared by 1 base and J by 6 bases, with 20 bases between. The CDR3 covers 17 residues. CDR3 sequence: CASSLERRGRAGDTQYF. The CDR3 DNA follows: TGTGCCAGCAGCTTAGAAAGGAGGGGAAGAGCAGGGGATACGCAGTATTTT.

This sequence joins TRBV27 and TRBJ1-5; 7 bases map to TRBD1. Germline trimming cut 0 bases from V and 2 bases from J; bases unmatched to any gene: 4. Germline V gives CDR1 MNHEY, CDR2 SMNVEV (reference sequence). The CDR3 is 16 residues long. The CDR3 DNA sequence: TGTGCCAGCAGTTTATCGACAGGGAGCGGCAATCAGCCCCAGCATTTT. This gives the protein CASSLSTGSGNQPQHF.

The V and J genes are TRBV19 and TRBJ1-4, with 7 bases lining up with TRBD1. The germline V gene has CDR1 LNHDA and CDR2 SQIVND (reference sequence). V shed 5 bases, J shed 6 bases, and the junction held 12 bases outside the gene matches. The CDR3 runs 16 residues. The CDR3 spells CASSSPGRGPHEKLFF. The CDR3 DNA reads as TGTGCCAGTAGTTCCCCCGGAAGGGGGCCTCATGAAAAACTGTTTTTT.

The CDR3 is CASSLIQASSYEQYF. In DNA, the CDR3 is TGTGCCAGCAGCTTGATACAGGCGAGCTCCTACGAGCAGTACTTC. This rearrangement joins TRBV7-8 to TRBJ2-7, with D perhaps matching TRBD1 (5 bases). The CDR3 spans 15 residues. Germline-derived CDR1 and CDR2 are SGHVS and FQNEAQ. The V end was cut by 3 bases, the J end by 0 bases, with 12 bases between. The variable domain in full, completed from reference TRBV7-8 and TRBJ2-7, reads GAGVSQSPRYKVAKRGQDVALRCDPISGHVSLFWYQQALGQGPEFLTYFQNEAQLDKSGLPSDRFFAERPEGSVSTLKIQRTQQEDSAVYLCASSLIQASSYEQYFGPGTRLTVT.

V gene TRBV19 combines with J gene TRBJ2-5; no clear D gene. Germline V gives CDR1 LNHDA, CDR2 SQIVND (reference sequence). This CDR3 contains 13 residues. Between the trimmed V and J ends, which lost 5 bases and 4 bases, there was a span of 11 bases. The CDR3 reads CASSFRNGETQYF. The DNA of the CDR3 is TGTGCCAGTAGTTTCCGAAACGGAGAGACCCAGTACTTC.

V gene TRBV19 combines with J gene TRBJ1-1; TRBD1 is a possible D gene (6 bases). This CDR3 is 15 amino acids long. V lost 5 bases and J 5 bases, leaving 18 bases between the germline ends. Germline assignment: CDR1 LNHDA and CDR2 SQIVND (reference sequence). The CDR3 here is CASSPSRTERTEAFF. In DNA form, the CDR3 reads TGTGCCAGTAGTCCATCACGGACAGAGCGGACTGAAGCTTTCTTT.

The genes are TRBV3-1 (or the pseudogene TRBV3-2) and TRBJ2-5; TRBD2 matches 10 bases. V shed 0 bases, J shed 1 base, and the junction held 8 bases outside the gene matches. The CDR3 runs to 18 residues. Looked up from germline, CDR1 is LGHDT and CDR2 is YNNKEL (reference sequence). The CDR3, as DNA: TGTGCCAGCAGCCAAGATAGGCGTACTAGCGGGATCCAAGAGACCCAGTACTTC. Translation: CASSQDRRTSGIQETQYF.

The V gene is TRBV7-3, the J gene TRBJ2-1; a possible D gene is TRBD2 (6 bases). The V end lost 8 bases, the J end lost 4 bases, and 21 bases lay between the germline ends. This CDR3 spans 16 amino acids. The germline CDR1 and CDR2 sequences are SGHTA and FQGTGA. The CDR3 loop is CASGARAGLVYNEQFF. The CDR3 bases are TGTGCCAGCGGGGCTAGGGCGGGACTCGTTTACAATGAGCAGTTCTTC.

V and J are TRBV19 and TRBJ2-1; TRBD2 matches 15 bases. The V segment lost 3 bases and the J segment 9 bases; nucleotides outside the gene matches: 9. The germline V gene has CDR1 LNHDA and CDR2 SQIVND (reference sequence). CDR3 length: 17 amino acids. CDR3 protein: CASSMPGLAGGPGEQFF. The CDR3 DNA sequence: TGTGCCAGTAGTATGCCGGGACTAGCGGGAGGTCCGGGTGAGCAGTTCTTC.

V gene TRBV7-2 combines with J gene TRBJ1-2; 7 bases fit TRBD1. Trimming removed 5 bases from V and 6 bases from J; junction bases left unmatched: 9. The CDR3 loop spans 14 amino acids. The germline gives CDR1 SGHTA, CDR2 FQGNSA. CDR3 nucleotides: TGTGCCAGCAGCCAAGACAGGGTATTTGATGGCTACACCTTC. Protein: CASSQDRVFDGYTF.

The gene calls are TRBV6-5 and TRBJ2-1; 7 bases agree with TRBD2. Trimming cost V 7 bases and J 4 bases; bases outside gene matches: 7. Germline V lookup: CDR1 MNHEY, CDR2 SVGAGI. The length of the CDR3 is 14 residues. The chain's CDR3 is CASMVGGLYNEQFF. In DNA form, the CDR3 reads TGTGCCAGCATGGTGGGGGGACTATACAATGAGCAGTTCTTC.

In nucleotides, the CDR3 is TGTGCCAGCAGTCCAGGGGGGCGGAGCTCCTACGAGCAGTACTTC. Translation gives CASSPGGRSSYEQYF. The chain joins TRBV11-2 to TRBJ2-7; D might be TRBD1 (7 bases). Germline V gene lookup returns CDR1 SGHAT and CDR2 FQNNGV. The CDR3 consists of 15 residues. V was shortened by 6 bases and J by 0 bases, with 15 bases between the two germline ends.

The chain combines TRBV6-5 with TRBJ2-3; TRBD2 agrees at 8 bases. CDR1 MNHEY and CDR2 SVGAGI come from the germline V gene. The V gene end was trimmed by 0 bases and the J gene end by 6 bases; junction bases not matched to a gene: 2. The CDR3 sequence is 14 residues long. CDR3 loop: CASSYSASGDTQYF. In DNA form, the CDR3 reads TGTGCCAGCAGTTACTCGGCTAGCGGGGATACGCAGTATTTT.

CDR3 loop: CASSLRGWGGNEQFF. The CDR3 DNA reads TGTGCCAGCAGCTTACGAGGGTGGGGTGGGAATGAGCAGTTCTTC. The V gene is TRBV7-8, the J gene TRBJ2-1, with TRBD2 as a possible D gene (5 bases). The germline V gene encodes CDR1 SGHVS and CDR2 FQNEAQ. This CDR3 comprises 15 residues. Trimming removed 2 bases from V and 7 bases from J, with 15 bases in between.

The CDR3 DNA is TGTGCCAGCAGCTCACGGGACAGTCGCTCCTACGAGCAGTACTTC. Encoded protein: CASSSRDSRSYEQYF. This chain joins TRBV7-2 and TRBJ2-7; 7 positions agree with TRBD1. The length of the CDR3 is 15 residues. Germline-derived CDR1 and CDR2 are SGHTA and FQGNSA. V shed 4 bases, J shed 0 bases, and the junction held 6 bases outside the gene matches.

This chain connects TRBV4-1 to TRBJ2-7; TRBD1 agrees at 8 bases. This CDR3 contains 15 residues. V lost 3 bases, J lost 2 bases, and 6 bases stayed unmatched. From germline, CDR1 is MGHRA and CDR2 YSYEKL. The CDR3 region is CASSQEQGVAYEQYF. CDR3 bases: TGCGCCAGCAGCCAGGAACAGGGGGTTGCCTACGAGCAGTACTTC.